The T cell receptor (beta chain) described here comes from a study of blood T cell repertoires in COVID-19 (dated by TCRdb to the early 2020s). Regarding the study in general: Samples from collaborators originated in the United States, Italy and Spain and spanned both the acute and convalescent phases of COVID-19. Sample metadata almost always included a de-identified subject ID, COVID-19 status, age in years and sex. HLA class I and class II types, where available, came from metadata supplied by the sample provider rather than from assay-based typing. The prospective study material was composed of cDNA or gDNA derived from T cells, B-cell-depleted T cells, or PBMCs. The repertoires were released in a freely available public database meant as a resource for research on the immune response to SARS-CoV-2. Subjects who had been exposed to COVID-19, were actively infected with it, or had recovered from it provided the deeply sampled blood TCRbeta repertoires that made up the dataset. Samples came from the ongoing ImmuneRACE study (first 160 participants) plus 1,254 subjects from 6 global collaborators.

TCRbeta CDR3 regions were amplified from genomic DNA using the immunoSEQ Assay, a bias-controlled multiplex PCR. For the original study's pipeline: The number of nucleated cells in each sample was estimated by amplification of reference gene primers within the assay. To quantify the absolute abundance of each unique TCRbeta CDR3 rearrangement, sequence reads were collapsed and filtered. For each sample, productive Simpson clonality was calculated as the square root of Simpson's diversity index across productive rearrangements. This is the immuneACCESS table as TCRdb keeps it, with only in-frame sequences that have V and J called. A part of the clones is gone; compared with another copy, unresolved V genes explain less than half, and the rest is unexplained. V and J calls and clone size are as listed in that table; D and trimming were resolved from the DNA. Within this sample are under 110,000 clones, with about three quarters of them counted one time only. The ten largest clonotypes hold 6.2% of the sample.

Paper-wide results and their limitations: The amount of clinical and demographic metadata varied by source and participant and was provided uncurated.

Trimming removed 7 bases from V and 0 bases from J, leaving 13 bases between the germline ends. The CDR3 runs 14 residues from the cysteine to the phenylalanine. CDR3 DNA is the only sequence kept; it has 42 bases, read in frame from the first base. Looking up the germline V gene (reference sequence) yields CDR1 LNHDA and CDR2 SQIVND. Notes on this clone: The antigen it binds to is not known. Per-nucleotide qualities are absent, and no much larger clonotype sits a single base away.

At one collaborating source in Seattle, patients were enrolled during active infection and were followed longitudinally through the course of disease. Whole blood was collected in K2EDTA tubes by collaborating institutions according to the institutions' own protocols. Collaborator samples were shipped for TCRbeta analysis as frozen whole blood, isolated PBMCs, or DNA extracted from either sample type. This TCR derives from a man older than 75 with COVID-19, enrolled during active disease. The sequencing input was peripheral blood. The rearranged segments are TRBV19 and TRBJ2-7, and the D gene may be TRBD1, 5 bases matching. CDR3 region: CASKQGGISYEQYF. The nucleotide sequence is TGTGCCAGTAAGCAGGGCGGTATCTCCTACGAGCAGTACTTC.